The 10 T cell receptor beta chains below were found in one sample sequenced in a study of somatic mutations in cytotoxic T cells in rheumatoid arthritis. This table comes from immunoSEQ multiplex PCR, and its TCRdb copy is limited to in-frame clones, with some not included. Here the sample spans roughly 30,000 clones, roughly 80% being singletons. The sample was CD8+ T cells sorted from blood. All receptors derive from an adult with rheumatoid arthritis.

V and J are TRBV25-1 and TRBJ1-2; the D is unclear. CDR3 length: 14 amino acids. V lost 7 bases and J 6 bases, leaving 18 bases between the germline ends. CDR1 and CDR2 from the germline V gene are MGHDK and SYGVNS. The CDR3 loop is CASIGSRFLDGYTF. The CDR3 nucleotides read TGTGCCAGCATAGGGTCGAGGTTCCTTGATGGCTACACCTTC.

The V call is TRBV29-1, the J call TRBJ1-2; weak D call: TRBD1 (6 bases). Germline V CDR1 and CDR2: SQVTM, ANQGSEA. Trimming shortened V by 5 bases and J by 7 bases, and 11 bases separated the two germline ends. The CDR3 extends over 11 amino acids. In nucleotides, the CDR3 is TGCAGCGTTTTGTTACAGGGTGGCTACACCTTC. This sequence encodes CSVLLQGGYTF.

V gene TRBV27 combines with J gene TRBJ2-3; 9 bases fit TRBD1. Germline lookup yields CDR1 MNHEY and CDR2 SMNVEV (reference sequence). CDR3 size: 16 residues. V shed 4 bases, J shed 8 bases, and the junction held 13 bases outside the gene matches. The CDR3 coding sequence is TGTGCCAGCAGTTCCCGGGACAGGGAATGGGATGCTACGCAGTATTTT. As protein: CASSSRDREWDATQYF.

V is TRBV29-1 and J is TRBJ2-5, with 12 bases that match TRBD2. Germline trimming cut 0 bases from V and 1 base from J; bases unmatched to any gene: 12. The CDR3 is made up of 19 amino acids. The V gene's germline CDR1 is SQVTM and CDR2 ANQGSEA. The CDR3 is CSVEDLLETSGRPQETQYF. The CDR3, as DNA: TGCAGCGTTGAAGATCTTTTGGAGACTAGCGGGAGACCCCAAGAGACCCAGTACTTC.

J is TRBJ1-5 and V is TRBV2, with a tentative D call TRBD1 (6 bases). CDR3 length: 15 residues. Germline V gives CDR1 SNHLY, CDR2 FYNNEI. The ends were cut back, 7 bases at V and 5 bases at J, with 18 bases in the middle. In nucleotides, the CDR3 is TGTGCCAGCACCCGAGGAACAGGGTTGGATCAGCCCCAGCATTTT. Encoded protein: CASTRGTGLDQPQHF. Looking up the rest from reference TRBV2 and TRBJ1-5 gives the full variable domain: EPEVTQTPSHQVTQMGQEVILRCVPISNHLYFYWYRQILGQKVEFLVSFYNNEISEKSEIFDDQFSVERPDGSNFTLKIRSTKLEDSAMYFCASTRGTGLDQPQHFGDGTRLSIL.

J is TRBJ2-1 and V is TRBV5-5, with 11 bases lining up with TRBD2. Germline lookup yields CDR1 SGHKS and CDR2 YYEKEE (reference sequence). Trimming took 0 bases from V and 9 from J; bases not matched to a gene: 5. The CDR3 is 15 amino acids. CDR3: CASSLGLAGGGEQFF. CDR3 nucleotides: TGTGCCAGCAGCTTGGGTCTAGCGGGAGGAGGTGAGCAGTTCTTC.

The CDR3 loop is CASSNRDGAYEQYF. CDR3 coding DNA: TGTGCCAGCAGCAACCGGGACGGAGCCTACGAGCAGTACTTC. The chain carries TRBV11-2 and TRBJ2-7; D is perhaps TRBD1 or TRBD2 (5 bases each). The CDR3 has 14 amino acids. Trimming removed 5 bases at V and 2 bases at J, with 13 bases between. From germline, CDR1 is SGHAT and CDR2 FQNNGV.

V is TRBV5-6 and J is TRBJ1-6; D call uncertain. The CDR3 consists of 14 residues. Germline V CDR1 and CDR2: SGHDT, YYEEEE. Trimming cost V 0 bases and J 7 bases, with 8 bases left between them. CDR3 sequence reads: CASSLDGRNSPLHF. In DNA form, the CDR3 reads TGTGCCAGCAGCTTGGACGGACGGAATTCACCCCTCCACTTT.

The V call is TRBV6-5, the J call TRBJ2-5; weak D call: TRBD2 (6 bases). V was shortened by 4 bases and J by 8 bases, with 17 bases between the two germline ends. The CDR3 length is 14 residues. Germline CDR1 is MNHEY and CDR2 is SVGAGI. CDR3 bases: TGTGCCAGCAGTTGGGGCGGAGGAGGGGAAACCCAGTACTTC. This gives the protein CASSWGGGGETQYF.

Only a few counts were recorded for this clone. The V call is TRBV19, the J call TRBJ1-1; no reliable D call. From germline, CDR1 is LNHDA and CDR2 SQIVND (reference sequence). The CDR3 loop spans 13 amino acids. Trimming shortened V by 7 bases and J by 3 bases, and 12 bases separated the two germline ends. Written as DNA, the CDR3 is TGTGCCAGTATCGGACCGGGATACACTGAAGCTTTCTTT. Its protein product is CASIGPGYTEAFF.